The subject of this entry is one T cell receptor beta chain. In its sample, this clonotype was seen a few times. Its antigen is currently not known. No base quality information exists; no much larger clone differs at one position. These data belong to a study of blood T cells in healthy people across ages (dated by TCRdb to 2013 to 2016). Context from the whole study: In model experiments, template switching captured about one uniquely barcoded TCR beta cDNA molecule for every two T cells. The study measured age-related changes in TCR beta repertoire diversity using deep sequencing normalized with unique cDNA molecular identifiers. For two donors (one aged 18 to 30 and one aged 80 or older), the study analyzed two additional independent replicas of 1 million unique cDNA reads from the same blood draw. The donors were divided into four age groups: young (average approximately 16 years), middle-aged (around 41), aged (approximately 62) and long-lived (around 80). Donors of different ages were randomly distributed across sequencing lanes to avoid experimental bias.

Broader findings and caveats from the paper: Because profiling used bulk unsorted PBMCs, naive and antigen-experienced compartments could not be compared conclusively. Estimates of total diversity based on one million sequenced T cells were considered lower bounds and underestimates. Because the CMV infection status of the donors was unknown, age-related changes in expanded clonotypes may potentially have been confounded. The percentage of naive T cells measured by flow cytometry correlated strongly with observed TCR beta diversity. As age increased, observed TCR beta diversity per million T cells dropped in a roughly linear way, and a significant reduction was already evident by age 40. The long-lived group showed more naive CD4+ T cells, fewer expanded clones and increased TCR diversity than the aged group, suggesting age selection.

The method behind the library was 5' RACE. These reads were obtained on an Illumina HiSeq 2500. A second PCR of about 7 to 12 cycles was run with a J-beta primer mix and a sample-barcoded 5' primer. A template-switch 5' adaptor carrying 12 random nucleotides introduced a unique molecular identifier onto each TCR beta cDNA molecule. At least 2.5 million CDR3-containing paired-end reads were obtained from each sample. First-strand cDNA was synthesized from all RNA with the Mint cDNA synthesis kit, primed by a TRBC-specific oligonucleotide. Following uracil-DNA glycosylase treatment, all cDNA underwent a first 18-cycle PCR with the universal primers M1SS and BC2_uni_R. The authors' pipeline ran thus. For normalization, 1 million high-quality reads were randomly selected from each sample, with every read carrying a distinct molecular identifier. Instead of being binned into consensus sequences, reads with shared molecular identifiers were discarded. CDR3 identification, clonotype clustering and error correction used MiTCR with a Q25 quality threshold and the strictest error-elimination algorithm. A nonparametric unseen species model using Euler transformation provided a lower-bound estimate of total TCR beta diversity. TCRdb trimmed public reads at Q25 via fastp, called clones via MiXCR and kept in-frame beta chains. Here each entry gathers all rows of one CDR3 protein and keeps the most common genes and DNA. TCRdb assigned the V and J calls; the authors' analysis was not used. Present in this sample are about 1.6 million distinct CDR3 sequences, around 36% of which were seen just once. The top ten clones comprise 10% to 12% of the sample.

Trimming removed 3 bases from V and 5 bases from J; the gene matches leave 3 bases unexplained. The CDR3 measures 14 amino acids from cysteine to phenylalanine. The CDR3 DNA has 42 bases and is translated from base 1. Donors were 39 systemically healthy Caucasian individuals from Russia aged 6 to 90 years. Approximately 11 milliliters of peripheral blood were drawn from each donor into EDTA-treated Vacutainer tubes. PBMCs were isolated by Ficoll-Paque density-gradient centrifugation, with at least 7 million obtained per sample. Trizol reagent was used to extract total RNA from the PBMCs, yielding at least 6 micrograms per sample. For every donor, flow cytometry on a PBMC aliquot measured the percentage of naive CD45RAhigh/CD27high T cells.

The source of this sequence is a woman under 40 in good health. The chain uses TRBV12-3 or TRBV12-4 and TRBJ2-3, and 9 junctional nucleotides match TRBD2. Source material: blood. DNA sequence: TGTGCCAGCAGTTTTGGCGGGAGGGAAGATACGCAGTATTTT. Translation gives CASSFGGREDTQYF.